The table lists the clone carrying this T cell receptor beta chain with a few counts. Its antigen is undetermined. J gave up 1 base and V 3 bases, and 7 bases lay outside the gene matches. This CDR3 has 16 amino acids. These data are taken from a study of early T cells in non-severe SARS-CoV-2 infection. Study as a whole: Sequencing of bulk RNA from unsorted whole blood was done, without chain pairing.

Attachment of unique molecular identifiers to individual cDNA molecules was performed. TCRdb independently ran MiXCR on the 5' RACE reads; one entry per CDR3 protein. Among more than 85,000 distinct CDR3 sequences listed, around a sixth were seen once. Regarding the study as a whole: Sequences matched to VDJdb favored anti-spike CD8 responses, while private and CD4 specificities were missed.

This clonotype was sampled from an adult who was a healthcare worker with PCR-confirmed SARS-CoV-2 infection or an uninfected control (not recorded which). The specimen was whole blood. The gene calls are TRBV12-3 or TRBV12-4 and TRBJ2-7; 9 nucleotides align to TRBD1. The CDR3, as DNA: TGTGCCAGCAGTTTTCTACAGGGGGCACGGTCCTACGAGCAGTACTTC. Its translation: CASSFLQGARSYEQYF.